This T cell receptor (beta chain) is drawn from a study of T-cell reconstitution after alpha-beta-depleted transplantation in children. This clonotype showed up many times. Preparation of the TCRbeta library involved a method that used unique molecular identifiers. TCRdb reanalysed the PCR reads using MiXCR and keeps one entry per CDR3 protein. This sample has some 200,000 distinct CDR3 sequences; under 9.5% occur once, and the top ten carry approximately 6.6%. Sequences were derived from PBMCs from the stem cell graft donor, sampled from the stem cell graft. This TCR was sampled from a human donor who donated a stem cell graft to a child with acute lymphoblastic leukemia.

CDR3 DNA: TGTGCCAGCAGCTTAGCGCTAGGGGGAACCGGGGAGCTGTTTTTT. It codes for CASSLALGGTGELFF. This rearrangement joins TRBV7-2 to TRBJ2-2; D may be TRBD1 (6 bases). The germline V gene encodes CDR1 SGHTA and CDR2 FQGNSA. V was cut by 0 bases and J by 5 bases, with 10 bases left in between. The CDR3 loop spans 15 amino acids.